The subject of this entry is one T cell receptor (beta chain). Its cognate antigen is unknown. Template switching (which added a universal primer site) was used, and cDNA carried unique molecular identifiers. TCRdb re-called the 5' RACE reads with MiXCR, one entry per CDR3 protein. The sample yields 1.5 million to 2 million distinct CDR3 sequences, around a third seen once. This specimen comes from a study of identical twins. General study results and limits: Out-of-frame alpha sequences that twins shared showed excess low generation probability.

The CDR3 consists of 16 residues. Germline CDR1 is SEHNR and CDR2 is FQNEAQ (reference sequence). V was trimmed by 2 bases and J by 3 bases, leaving 16 bases between them. The V call is TRBV7-9, the J call TRBJ1-2; D remains unclear. The clonotype was recovered from a newborn girl in good health. Sequencing was performed on cord blood. The CDR3: CASSLRGSRSYYGYTF. The CDR3 nucleotides read TGTGCCAGCAGCTTACGGGGATCCAGGAGTTACTATGGCTACACCTTC.